Given below is one T cell receptor (beta chain) in context. The antigen is not known. This specimen comes from a study of STAT3 mutations in large granular lymphocyte leukemia. General observations from the study: At least one immunodominant TCR beta clonotype appeared in every T-cell large granular lymphocyte leukemia patient.

The V and J ends lost 6 bases and 3 bases respectively, with 9 bases between them. Germline V gives CDR1 MNHEY, CDR2 SVGAGI. The CDR3 runs to 13 residues. Here immunoSEQ multiplex PCR was the method, and the copy in TCRdb shows in-frame clones only, minus some. The sample lists about 16,000 clones, around four fifths occurring once. The rearrangement links TRBV6-5 to TRBJ1-3, with D uncertain. The specimen was peripheral blood mononuclear cells. The TCR sequence derives from a man between 50 and 59 years old with T-cell large granular lymphocyte leukemia. Some clones in this sample may be carry-over from other donors' samples. Written as DNA, the CDR3 is TGTGCCAGCAGCCCGGGGTTTGGAAACACCATATATTTT. Protein: CASSPGFGNTIYF.